One and the same sample provided the 2 T cell receptor beta chains below, sequenced in a study of blood T cell repertoires in COVID-19. The assay was immunoSEQ multiplex PCR, and TCRdb's table has in-frame clones only and misses some. Among roughly 30,000 clones listed, about two thirds were seen once. Sequenced sample: peripheral blood. All receptors derive from a boy aged 2 to 10 with active or convalescent COVID-19.

This rearrangement joins TRBV5-1 to TRBJ2-7; maybe TRBD1 (5 bases). Per the germline V gene, CDR1 is SGHRS and CDR2 is YFSETQ. The CDR3 is 15 residues long. Trimming stripped 5 bases from V and 0 bases from J, with 15 bases between. The CDR3 spells CASRSGSYSSYEQYF. Here the CDR3 DNA reads TGCGCCAGCAGGTCAGGGTCCTATAGCTCCTACGAGCAGTACTTC.

The chain has TRBV29-1 and TRBJ2-5; 8 bases match TRBD1. Unmatched junction bases numbered 10, after V lost 5 bases and J lost 5 bases. Germline lookup yields CDR1 SQVTM and CDR2 ANQGSEA. The CDR3 is 14 residues long. The CDR3 DNA follows: TGCAGCGTTCCCGGACAGGGCCCCCGGGAGACCCAGTACTTC. Its protein is CSVPGQGPRETQYF.